The TCR beta chain under discussion was sequenced for a study of metastatic and nonmetastatic thyroid tumors. Study-wide background: Malignant thyroid and benign thyroid patients provided blood and tumor or nodule tissue whose repertoires were compared. Study-level findings and limits: It was reported that TCR beta diversity was significantly higher in malignant thyroid tumors than benign nodules, in blood and tumor.

Of note for this clone: Its antigen remains unidentified.

The CDR3 extends over 14 amino acids. Germline CDR1 reads MNHNS; CDR2 reads SASEGT. Source study methods: The study's classifier, a distant-metastasis tool for papillary thyroid cancer, was built using CDR3 differences across clinicopathological groups. From the PCR reads, TCRdb re-called clones with MiXCR. The V and J calls here are based on TCRdb, not the publication. The table includes some 90,000 clones, approximately 9% detected once. Thyroid surgery had not been preceded by any treatment in any patient. The sequence derives from a female donor with papillary thyroid cancer or a benign thyroid nodule (not recorded which). Some clones in this sample may be carry-over from other donors' samples. The genes are TRBV6-1 and TRBJ2-2; 7 bases line up with TRBD1. The sequencing sample was made of blood. CDR3 in DNA: TGTGCAAGCCAGCCTACAGGGGAGACCGGGGAGCTGTTTTTT. This encodes CASQPTGETGELFF.